This passage covers 9 T cell receptor beta chains from one sample sequenced in a study of T cells in Graves' hyperthyroidism and ophthalmopathy. TCR beta CDR3 sequences were amplified from RNA transcripts. Researchers ran a first-round RT-PCR on the TCR CDR3 using the HTBI primer set. TCRdb re-derived calls from the multiplex PCR reads in MiXCR, one entry per CDR3 protein. The table includes 300,000 to 400,000 distinct CDR3 sequences, over 11% detected once. The specimen sequenced was blood. These receptors all come from a woman aged 60 to 75 with Graves' hyperthyroidism.

This clonotype was seen ten or more times. The rearrangement joins TRBV18 to TRBJ1-1; D not resolved. Looked up from germline, CDR1 is KGHSH and CDR2 is LQKENI. CDR3 length equals 13 residues. V lost 3 bases and J 5 bases, leaving 10 bases between the germline ends. The CDR3 nucleotides read TGTGCCAGCTCACCCCTGGATACTACTGAAGCTTTCTTT. Residues: CASSPLDTTEAFF.

In its sample, this clonotype was seen many times. The chain uses TRBV20-1 and TRBJ1-2; 10 bases map to TRBD1. The CDR3 contains 14 residues. V lost 5 bases and J lost 4; bases outside the gene matches: 7. Germline CDR1 reads DFQATT; CDR2 reads SNEGSKA (reference sequence). CDR3 DNA: TGCAGTGCTCCCCGGGACAGGGGCGGCTATGGCTACACCTTC. As protein: CSAPRDRGGYGYTF.

There are many counts of this clonotype. V and J are TRBV11-3 and TRBJ2-2, with a tentative D call TRBD2 (7 bases). V lost 6 bases, J lost 0 bases, and 17 bases lay in between. Per germline, CDR1 SGHNT and CDR2 YENEEA. The CDR3 loop spans 17 amino acids. The CDR3 spells CASRGGASSANTGELFF. The CDR3 nucleotides are TGTGCCAGCAGGGGGGGGGCTAGCAGCGCGAACACCGGGGAGCTGTTTTTT.

This clonotype appeared many times. In DNA form, the CDR3 reads TGTGCCAGCAGCTCGAGGGACCGTCTCAGAAACTATGGCTACACCTTC. Protein product: CASSSRDRLRNYGYTF. The V and J genes are TRBV13 and TRBJ1-2, with TRBD1 as a possible D gene (5 bases). Trimming removed 4 bases at V and 2 bases at J, with 17 bases between. Germline CDR1 and CDR2: PRHDT and FYEKMQ (reference sequence). This CDR3 spans 16 amino acids.

The CDR3 region is CSARDWGEKNIQYF. The CDR3 DNA reads TGCAGTGCTAGAGATTGGGGGGAGAAAAACATTCAGTACTTC. The rearrangement joins TRBV20-1 to TRBJ2-4; possible D gene TRBD2, 6 bases. Between the trimmed V and J ends, which lost 0 bases and 4 bases, there was a span of 10 bases. This CDR3 is 14 amino acids long. Germline CDR1 DFQATT, CDR2 SNEGSKA (reference sequence).

CDR3 amino acids: CASSIPGTGREGYTF. Written as DNA, the CDR3 is TGTGCCAGCAGTATACCAGGGACAGGGAGAGAAGGCTACACCTTC. The chain has TRBV6-5 and TRBJ1-2; 9 bases are a match to TRBD1. The CDR3 totals 15 residues. J gave up 8 bases and V 5 bases, and 12 bases lay outside the gene matches. Germline V gives CDR1 MNHEY, CDR2 SVGAGI.

As regards this clonotype: This could be a read error, since a much larger clone is one nucleotide away. This rearrangement joins TRBV9 to TRBJ2-7, with 9 positions matching TRBD2. CDR3 length equals 15 residues. Germline CDR1 SGDLS, CDR2 YYNGEE. After removal of 3 bases from V and 7 bases from J, the junction contained 11 bases not matched to a gene. The CDR3, as DNA: TGTGCCAGCAGCGCCGCCGGGACTAGCTCCCGGGAGCAGTACTTC. Protein product: CASSAAGTSSREQYF.

This clonotype was seen a handful of times. The genes are TRBV19 and TRBJ2-7, with 8 bases fitting TRBD2. The V and J ends lost 3 bases and 2 bases, in that order; junction bases with no gene match: 15. Germline V lookup: CDR1 LNHDA, CDR2 SQIVND (reference sequence). The CDR3 covers 18 residues. DNA of the CDR3: TGTGCCAGTAGTATGTGGGATCTGGCGGGAGGTCCCACCTACGAGCAGTACTTC. It translates to CASSMWDLAGGPTYEQYF.

A note on this clonotype: A much larger clone is a single base away; this may be a read error. CDR3 region: CSVEGSRGLDEQFF. DNA for the CDR3: TGCAGCGTTGAAGGTTCCAGGGGGTTAGATGAGCAGTTCTTC. The chain employs TRBV29-1 and TRBJ2-1; 7 nucleotides agree with TRBD1. With 1 base clipped from V and 8 bases from J, the junction kept 8 bases outside the gene matches. Germline values: CDR1 SQVTM, CDR2 ANQGSEA. This CDR3 spans 14 amino acids.